The 3 T cell receptor beta chains below come from one sample, sequenced in a study of T cells in Graves' hyperthyroidism and ophthalmopathy. Amplified TCR beta CDR3 regions derived from RNA transcripts. The TCR CDR3 first-round RT-PCR relied on the HTBI primer set. TCRdb passed the multiplex PCR reads through MiXCR, listing each CDR3 protein once. The sample lists 400,000 to 500,000 distinct CDR3 sequences; approximately 15% were seen once. Sequences were obtained from blood. These receptors were taken from a man aged 18 to 29 with Graves' ophthalmopathy.

This clonotype was counted a few times. The gene calls are TRBV29-1 and TRBJ2-1; 11 positions agree with TRBD2. The V segment lost 1 base and the J segment 9 bases; nucleotides outside the gene matches: 5. The CDR3 totals 14 residues. Germline V gene sequence: CDR1 SQVTM, CDR2 ANQGSEA. CDR3 in DNA: TGCAGCGTTGAAGGGACTAGCGGGTCTGGTGAGCAGTTCTTC. It codes for CSVEGTSGSGEQFF.

This clonotype was picked up many times. The chain recombines TRBV30 with TRBJ1-1; 9 bases are a match to TRBD1. V lost 2 bases and J lost 11; bases outside the gene matches: 12. The CDR3 spans 14 residues. CDR1 is GTSNPN, CDR2 SVGIG, per germline (reference sequence). CDR3 sequence reads: CAWSWDRAGFGAFF. DNA for the CDR3: TGTGCCTGGAGTTGGGACAGGGCCGGGTTTGGGGCTTTCTTT.

For this clonotype: A junction end diverges from the germline sequence, so it may reflect a read error. V is TRBV25-1 and J is TRBJ1-1; no firm D call. The CDR3 length is 12 residues. Germline V gene lookup returns CDR1 MGHDK and CDR2 SYGVNS. The DNA for the CDR3 is TGTGCCGGCAGTCACCGCCACACTGAAGCTTTCTTT. This sequence encodes CAGSHRHTEAFF.